These T cell receptor beta chains were read from a single sample in a study of T cells in Graves' hyperthyroidism and ophthalmopathy. TCRdb reprocessed the multiplex PCR reads with MiXCR, giving one entry per CDR3 protein. The repertoire holds around 100,000 distinct CDR3 sequences, with 47% as singletons. The sequenced material came from blood. The source is a man aged 35-49 years with Graves' hyperthyroidism. Both conserved end residues are part of each CDR3. D genes are given only for firm matches. Clone size is not always given. Where it is, it says once, few, many or a class for expanded clones.

j_call | v_call | clone_size | d_call | cdr3_aa | cdr3_nt
TRBJ1-3 | TRBV6-2/TRBV6-3 | few | - | CASSYKISGNTIYF | TGTGCCAGCAGTTACAAGATCTCTGGAAACACCATATATTTT
TRBJ2-7 | TRBV15 | - | TRBD1 | CATSGTGDLYEQYF | TGTGCCACCAGCGGAACAGGGGACCTCTACGAGCAGTACTTC
TRBJ1-4 | TRBV20-1 | - | - | CSARNRENEKLFF | TGCAGTGCTAGGAACCGGGAGAATGAAAAACTGTTTTTT
TRBJ2-1 | TRBV15 | many | - | CATSVQARNEQFF | TGTGCCACCAGCGTACAGGCTCGCAATGAGCAGTTCTTC
TRBJ1-5 | TRBV20-1 | - | - | CSARGQNQPQHF | TGCAGTGCTAGGGGGCAGAATCAGCCCCAGCATTTT
TRBJ2-7 | TRBV12-3/TRBV12-4 | many | TRBD1 | CASSLVRGPSDYEQYF | TGTGCCAGCAGTTTGGTAAGGGGGCCCTCTGACTACGAGCAGTACTTC
TRBJ2-1 | TRBV29-1 | - | - | CSLLLTGTTYNEQFF | TGCAGCTTGCTTCTGACCGGGACAACATACAATGAGCAGTTCTTC
TRBJ2-7 | TRBV4-3 | many | TRBD2 | CASSHRTSGSYEQYF | TGCGCCAGCAGCCATAGGACTAGCGGCTCCTACGAGCAGTACTTC
TRBJ2-7 | TRBV7-2 | - | TRBD2 | CASSLPTSAEQYF | TGTGCCAGCAGCCTACCGACTAGCGCCGAGCAGTACTTC
TRBJ2-1 | TRBV7-9 | many | TRBD2 | CASSFSSGRNDEQFF | TGTGCCAGCAGCTTTAGTAGCGGGAGGAACGATGAGCAGTTCTTC
TRBJ1-1 | TRBV12-3/TRBV12-4 | - | TRBD1 | CTSSSWDRGRVEQFF | TGTACCAGCAGTTCTTGGGACAGGGGAAGGGTTGAGCAGTTCTTT
TRBJ2-7 | TRBV19 | - | TRBD2 | CACSIDGGTSGYEQYF | TGTGCCTGTAGTATAGACGGCGGGACTAGCGGATACGAGCAGTACTTC
TRBJ2-7 | TRBV11-2 | many | - | CASSLNRDSYEQYF | TGTGCCAGCAGCTTAAACAGAGACAGTTACGAGCAGTACTTC
TRBJ2-7 | TRBV12-3/TRBV12-4 | many | - | CASSFGGLVYEQYF | TGTGCCAGCAGTTTCGGTGGCTTGGTCTACGAGCAGTACTTC
TRBJ2-2 | TRBV12-1 | - | - | CASSSGKTDTGELFF | TGTGCCAGCAGCTCTGGGAAAACTGACACCGGGGAGCTGTTTTTT
TRBJ2-1 | TRBV3-1 | - | - | CASSQDMDGGTHEQFF | TGTGCCAGCAGCCAAGATATGGACGGGGGAACGCATGAGCAGTTCTTC
TRBJ1-1 | TRBV9 | few | - | CASTITSGGAGSEAFF | TGTGCCAGCACCATAACAAGCGGGGGAGCGGGCTCTGAAGCTTTCTTT
TRBJ1-5 | TRBV2 | many | - | CASSDPGLNQPQHF | TGTGCCAGCAGTGACCCCGGGTTGAATCAGCCCCAGCATTTT
TRBJ1-2 | TRBV2 | many | - | CASLRNSYGYTF | TGTGCCAGCTTAAGGAACAGTTATGGCTACACCTTC
TRBJ2-7 | TRBV27 | many | TRBD2 | CASSPMTSGGNYEQYF | TGTGCCAGCAGTCCCATGACTAGCGGGGGGAACTACGAGCAGTACTTC
TRBJ2-7 | TRBV12-3/TRBV12-4 | many | - | CASSLNDLRLGEQYF | TGTGCCAGCAGTTTAAACGATCTTCGGCTGGGCGAGCAGTACTTC
TRBJ1-1 | TRBV2 | - | TRBD1 | CASSDEDRGGTEAFF | TGTGCCAGCAGTGATGAGGACAGGGGAGGAACTGAAGCTTTCTTT
TRBJ2-7 | TRBV10-3 | many | TRBD1 | CAIRGDRGYHEQYF | TGTGCCATCAGGGGGGACAGGGGTTACCACGAGCAGTACTTC
TRBJ1-1 | TRBV6-5 | few | - | CASISRPPSTAMNTEAFF | TGTGCCAGCATTAGTCGGCCCCCCAGTACCGCTATGAACACTGAAGCTTTCTTT
TRBJ1-5 | TRBV10-3 | many | - | CAISESPGTDNQPQHF | TGTGCCATCAGTGAGTCGCCGGGGACCGACAATCAGCCCCAGCATTTT
TRBJ2-4 | TRBV12-3/TRBV12-4 | - | - | CASSGGGGRNIQYF | TGTGCCAGCAGTGGAGGGGGTGGGAGAAACATTCAGTACTTC
TRBJ1-2 | TRBV7-9 | many | - | CASSLAGGHYGYTF | TGTGCCAGCAGCTTAGCCGGGGGCCACTATGGCTACACCTTC
TRBJ1-5 | TRBV19 | - | - | CAQGLLRAGEVGNQPQHF | TGTGCCCAGGGACTCCTACGAGCAGGGGAGGTAGGAAATCAGCCCCAGCATTTT
TRBJ2-3 | TRBV9 | many | - | CASSVNEGISDTQYF | TGTGCCAGCAGCGTAAACGAGGGAATCTCAGATACGCAGTATTTT
TRBJ1-1 | TRBV28 | few | - | CASSLPQGLTEAFF | TGTGCCAGCAGTTTACCCCAGGGTCTCACTGAAGCTTTCTTT
TRBJ1-1 | TRBV15 | - | - | CAASREQGQEAFF | TGTGCCGCCAGCAGAGAACAGGGCCAGGAAGCTTTCTTT
TRBJ2-1 | TRBV7-8 | - | - | CASSFDRDNEQFF | TGTGCCAGCAGCTTCGACCGGGACAATGAGCAGTTCTTC
TRBJ2-1 | TRBV30 | - | - | CAFPTPWGNEQFF | TGTGCCTTTCCGACCCCTTGGGGGAATGAGCAGTTCTTC
TRBJ2-3 | TRBV5-1 | many | TRBD2 | CASSSPFLAGGPMSDTQYF | TGCGCCAGCAGCTCCCCGTTTCTAGCGGGAGGGCCGATGTCAGATACGCAGTATTTT
TRBJ2-7 | TRBV4-1 | - | - | CASSKGGGFAYEQYF | TGCGCCAGCAGCAAGGGGGGGGGTTTCGCCTACGAGCAGTACTTC
TRBJ2-3 | TRBV29-1 | - | - | CSVENGKGTDTQYF | TGCAGCGTTGAAAACGGGAAGGGGACAGATACGCAGTATTTT
TRBJ1-6 | TRBV20-1 | few | TRBD1 | CSARQGASPLHF | TGCAGTGCTAGACAGGGGGCTTCACCCCTCCACTTT
TRBJ2-5 | TRBV30 | - | - | CAWSVSRGTQYF | TGTGCCTGGAGTGTATCGCGGGGGACCCAGTACTTC
TRBJ2-3 | TRBV9 | - | - | CASSGITGSYNEQYF | TGTGCCAGCAGCGGAATTACAGGGAGTTACAATGAGCAGTATTTT
TRBJ2-5 | TRBV30 | many | - | CAWSVGVRETQYF | TGTGCCTGGAGTGTGGGGGTCCGCGAGACCCAGTACTTC
TRBJ1-2 | TRBV6-1 | few | TRBD1 | CASSRLITGTGLNYGYTF | TGTGCCAGCAGTCGATTGATAACCGGGACAGGTCTTAACTATGGCTACACCTTC
TRBJ1-2 | TRBV7-3 | - | TRBD1 | CASSPGGEYGHTF | TGTGCCAGCAGCCCAGGGGGGGAATATGGCCACACCTTC
TRBJ1-2 | TRBV6-4 | few | TRBD1 | CASSDGAGTGRGYTF | TGTGCCAGCAGTGACGGCGCCGGGACAGGGAGGGGCTACACCTTC
TRBJ2-7 | TRBV5-5 | - | TRBD1 | CASSLAGGQGSVQYF | TGCGCCAGCAGCTTGGCCGGTGGACAGGGATCGGTGCAGTACTTC
TRBJ1-1 | TRBV30 | many | - | CAWSRGRAFF | TGTGCCTGGAGCAGGGGTCGAGCTTTCTTT
TRBJ2-7 | TRBV7-3 | - | TRBD2 | CASSLRGGDEQDF | TGTGCCAGCAGTTTACGGGGGGGGGACGAGCAGGACTTC
TRBJ2-5 | TRBV9 | once | TRBD1 | CASSSRDREGTQYF | TGTGCCAGCAGCTCCCGGGACAGGGAAGGAACCCAGTACTTC
TRBJ1-1 | TRBV29-1 | many | - | CSVEGWGNTEAFF | TGCAGCGTTGAAGGTTGGGGGAACACTGAAGCTTTCTTT
TRBJ2-7 | TRBV29-1 | many | - | CSVEEGVTYEQYF | TGCAGCGTTGAAGAAGGGGTGACCTACGAGCAGTACTTC
TRBJ2-1 | TRBV7-8 | few | - | CASSQVIQGQDEQFF | TGTGCCAGCAGCCAAGTGATACAGGGCCAGGATGAGCAGTTCTTC
TRBJ1-2 | TRBV19 | many | - | CASSYRDTHSLYGYTF | TGTGCCAGTAGTTACCGGGACACCCACTCTCTCTATGGCTACACCTTC
TRBJ2-2 | TRBV2 | - | TRBD1 | CASSPGQGRANTGELFF | TGTGCCAGCAGTCCGGGACAGGGGAGGGCCAACACCGGGGAGCTGTTTTTT
TRBJ2-3 | TRBV2 | many | TRBD2 | CASTSGGGAADTQYF | TGTGCCAGCACCAGCGGCGGGGGGGCCGCAGATACGCAGTATTTT
TRBJ2-3 | TRBV10-3 | once | TRBD2 | CAIRPGLAGGDTQYF | TGTGCCATCAGACCGGGACTAGCGGGAGGAGATACGCAGTATTTT
TRBJ2-7 | TRBV5-1 | many | - | CASSLASQSYEQYF | TGCGCCAGCAGCTTGGCCAGCCAGTCCTACGAGCAGTACTTC
TRBJ1-4 | TRBV30 | - | TRBD1 | CAWSRQGYEKLFF | TGTGCCTGGAGTCGACAGGGATATGAAAAACTGTTTTTT
TRBJ2-1 | TRBV7-2 | - | TRBD2 | CASSRLAGEGYNEQFF | TGTGCCAGCAGTCGACTAGCGGGGGAAGGCTACAATGAGCAGTTCTTC
TRBJ2-7 | TRBV6-5 | many | TRBD2 | CASSYSLAENYEQYF | TGTGCCAGCAGTTACAGCCTAGCGGAGAACTACGAGCAGTACTTC
TRBJ1-1 | TRBV7-2 | - | - | CASSLGGRRGTEAFF | TGTGCCAGCAGCTTGGGAGGACGGCGGGGGACGGAAGCTTTCTTT